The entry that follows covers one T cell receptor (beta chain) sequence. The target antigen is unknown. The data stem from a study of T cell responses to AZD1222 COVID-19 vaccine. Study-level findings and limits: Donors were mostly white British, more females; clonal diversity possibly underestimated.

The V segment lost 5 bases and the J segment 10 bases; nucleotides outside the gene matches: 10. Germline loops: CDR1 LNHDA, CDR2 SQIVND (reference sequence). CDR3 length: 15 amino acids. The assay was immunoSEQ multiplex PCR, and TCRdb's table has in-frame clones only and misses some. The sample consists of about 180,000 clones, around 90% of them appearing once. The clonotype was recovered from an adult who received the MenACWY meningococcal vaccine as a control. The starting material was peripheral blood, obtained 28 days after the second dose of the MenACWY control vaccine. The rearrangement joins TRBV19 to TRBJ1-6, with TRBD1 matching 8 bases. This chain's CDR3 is CASSPTGTGISPLHF. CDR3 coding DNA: TGTGCCAGTAGTCCAACCGGGACAGGTATATCACCCCTCCACTTT.